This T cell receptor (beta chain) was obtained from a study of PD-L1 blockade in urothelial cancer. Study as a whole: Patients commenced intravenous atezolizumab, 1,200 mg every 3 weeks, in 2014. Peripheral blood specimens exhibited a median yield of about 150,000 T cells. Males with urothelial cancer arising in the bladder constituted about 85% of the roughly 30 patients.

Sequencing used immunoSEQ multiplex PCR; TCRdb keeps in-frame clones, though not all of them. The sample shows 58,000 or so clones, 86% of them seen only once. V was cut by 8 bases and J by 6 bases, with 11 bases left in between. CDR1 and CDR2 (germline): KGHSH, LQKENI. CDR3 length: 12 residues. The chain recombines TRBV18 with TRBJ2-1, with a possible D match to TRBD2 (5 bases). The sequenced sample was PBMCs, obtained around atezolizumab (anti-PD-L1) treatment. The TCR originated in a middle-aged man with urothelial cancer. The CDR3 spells CASELTSNEQFF. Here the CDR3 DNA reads TGTGCCAGCGAACTAACTAGCAATGAGCAGTTCTTC.